A single sample gave rise to the 27 T cell receptor beta chains below, sequenced in a study of blood T cell repertoires in COVID-19. Libraries were prepared by immunoSEQ multiplex PCR; TCRdb keeps only in-frame clonotypes and omits some of them. The sample yields 15,000 to 20,000 clones, roughly 80% seen once. The sample consisted of peripheral blood. The receptors here all came from a human donor in a cohort sampled during active COVID-19.

This chain links TRBV9 with TRBJ1-1; D ambiguous. The V and J ends lost 0 bases and 1 base respectively, with 4 bases between them. There are 13 residues in the CDR3. Germline assignment: CDR1 SGDLS and CDR2 YYNGEE. CDR3 sequence (DNA): TGTGCCAGCAGCGTAGACAGGAACACTGAAGCTTTCTTT. As protein: CASSVDRNTEAFF.

The chain employs TRBV27 and TRBJ2-7; possible D gene TRBD1, 5 bases. V lost 4 bases and J 2 bases, leaving 24 bases between the germline ends. The germline CDR1 and CDR2 sequences are MNHEY and SMNVEV (reference sequence). The CDR3 loop spans 18 amino acids. Written as DNA, the CDR3 is TGTGCCAGCAGTTCCTTATCATCCTATGACAGAATTGCCTACGAGCAGTACTTC. It is translated as CASSSLSSYDRIAYEQYF.

V gene TRBV5-1 combines with J gene TRBJ2-1; 7 bases align to TRBD2. V lost 0 bases, J lost 9 bases, and 9 bases stayed unmatched. From germline, CDR1 is SGHRS and CDR2 YFSETQ. This CDR3 region has 15 residues. This CDR3 is CASSLAQAGVGEQFF. As DNA, the CDR3 is TGCGCCAGCAGCTTGGCCCAGGCGGGGGTCGGTGAGCAGTTCTTC.

This rearrangement joins TRBV7-2 to TRBJ2-3; perhaps TRBD2 as D (5 bases). This CDR3 is built from 14 residues. Trimming shortened V by 0 bases and J by 5 bases, and 9 bases separated the two germline ends. Germline CDR1 reads SGHTA; CDR2 reads FQGNSA. CDR3 amino acids: CASSLAGALDTQYF. The CDR3, as DNA: TGTGCCAGCAGCTTAGCGGGAGCGTTAGATACGCAGTATTTT.

The chain joins TRBV20-1 to TRBJ2-4, with 9 bases identical to TRBD2. This CDR3 is 11 amino acids long. V trimming: 6 bases; J trimming: 12 bases; junction bases outside the gene matches: 6. Per the germline V gene, CDR1 is DFQATT and CDR2 is SNEGSKA (reference sequence). CDR3 loop: CSAITGLAQYF. The CDR3 DNA sequence: TGCAGTGCGATCACGGGACTAGCTCAGTACTTC.

The gene calls are TRBV15 and TRBJ1-4, with a tentative D call TRBD1 (5 bases). Germline loops: CDR1 LNHNV, CDR2 YYDKDF (reference sequence). The CDR3 is made up of 15 amino acids. V lost 0 bases and J lost 5, with 10 bases in between. CDR3 amino acids: CATSRDKGHNEKLFF. CDR3 DNA: TGTGCCACCAGCAGAGATAAGGGGCACAATGAAAAACTGTTTTTT.

The table lists this clone with a few counts. The V gene is TRBV4-2, the J gene TRBJ2-7; D is ambiguous. The germline V gene encodes CDR1 LGHNA and CDR2 YNFKEQ. V lost 1 base and J 1 base, leaving 5 bases between the germline ends. This CDR3 is built from 13 residues. The CDR3 here is CASSQAGSYEQYF. CDR3 coding DNA: TGTGCCAGCAGCCAAGCCGGTTCCTACGAGCAGTACTTC.

V gene TRBV3-1 (or the pseudogene TRBV3-2) combines with J gene TRBJ2-7; D unclear. This CDR3 is built from 15 residues. V was clipped by 0 bases and J by 2 bases, with 11 bases between them. Germline lookup yields CDR1 LGHDT and CDR2 YNNKEL (reference sequence). The CDR3 protein is CASSQDVRSTYEQYF. DNA of the CDR3: TGTGCCAGCAGCCAAGATGTGCGGAGCACCTACGAGCAGTACTTC.

The chain has TRBV7-9 and TRBJ2-1, with D possibly TRBD2 on 6 matching bases. This CDR3 has 16 residues. Trimming shortened V by 0 bases and J by 0 bases, and 9 bases separated the two germline ends. The germline CDR1 and CDR2 sequences are SEHNR and FQNEAQ (reference sequence). This chain's CDR3 is CASSLAGGFSYNEQFF. The CDR3 DNA reads TGTGCCAGCAGCTTAGCGGGAGGCTTCTCCTACAATGAGCAGTTCTTC.

V is TRBV28 and J is TRBJ1-1, with D possibly TRBD1 on 5 matching bases. The CDR3 spans 14 residues. Germline V gives CDR1 MDHEN, CDR2 SYDVKM. V lost 5 bases to trimming and J lost 4 bases, with 14 bases between them. The CDR3 nucleotides are TGTGCCAGCAGTGAGATGGGAAGGGGCACTGAAGCTTTCTTT. It codes for CASSEMGRGTEAFF.

This chain uses TRBV7-8 with TRBJ2-7; 8 nucleotides match TRBD2. V trimming: 2 bases; J trimming: 3 bases; junction bases outside the gene matches: 15. This CDR3 comprises 18 residues. Germline V gives CDR1 SGHVS, CDR2 FQNEAQ. The CDR3 DNA is TGTGCCAGCAGCTTAAGCGGGGGCACACAGCACGAAAGCTACGAGCAGTACTTC. Translating it yields CASSLSGGTQHESYEQYF.

V gene TRBV7-2 combines with J gene TRBJ2-7; TRBD1 matches at 12 bases. Germline CDR1 SGHTA, CDR2 FQGNSA. V gave up 5 bases and J gave up 5 bases; unmatched junction bases: 4. The CDR3 extends over 14 amino acids. The CDR3 loop is CASSVGQGANEQYF. CDR3 nucleotide sequence: TGTGCCAGCAGCGTGGGACAGGGGGCTAACGAGCAGTACTTC.

This sequence joins TRBV10-3 and TRBJ1-2, with D tentatively TRBD1 (5 bases). With 2 bases removed from V and 2 bases from J, the gap between germline ends came to 15 bases. The CDR3 covers 16 residues. CDR1 and CDR2 (germline): ENHRY, SYGVKD. CDR3 in amino acids: CAISEPPGHRNYGYTF. The CDR3 nucleotides read TGTGCCATCAGTGAGCCCCCCGGACACCGGAACTATGGCTACACCTTC.

This clone has a handful of counts. The gene calls are TRBV18 and TRBJ1-1; no clear D gene. The CDR3 is 14 residues long. The germline CDR1 and CDR2 sequences are KGHSH and LQKENI. The V end was cut by 4 bases, the J end by 6 bases, with 15 bases between. CDR3 region: CASSRLEGSSEAFF. CDR3 in DNA: TGTGCCAGCTCACGACTCGAGGGATCGTCTGAAGCTTTCTTT.

The DNA of the CDR3 is TGTGCCAGCAGCATAAACACAGATCAGCCCCAGCATTTT. Translating it yields CASSINTDQPQHF. The chain recombines TRBV7-9 with TRBJ1-5; D is unresolved. V lost 5 bases and J lost 5, with 10 bases in between. Germline CDR1 and CDR2: SEHNR and FQNEAQ (reference sequence). The CDR3 spans 13 residues.

J is TRBJ2-1 and V is TRBV29-1; 7 bases match TRBD2. The CDR3 loop spans 17 amino acids. The V gene end was trimmed by 3 bases and the J gene end by 0 bases; junction bases not matched to a gene: 11. Germline V gene sequence: CDR1 SQVTM, CDR2 ANQGSEA. CDR3 residues: CSVDGNPGTTSYNEQFF. The DNA of the CDR3 is TGCAGCGTTGATGGCAACCCCGGGACTACCTCCTACAATGAGCAGTTCTTC.

This clone was seen more than once but under ten times. CDR3: CAIRIRDTLEQYF. The DNA of the CDR3 is TGTGCCATCAGGATCCGGGATACCCTCGAGCAGTACTTC. V gene TRBV10-3 combines with J gene TRBJ2-7; tentatively, D is TRBD2 (5 bases). This CDR3 spans 13 amino acids. Trimming took 6 bases from V and 6 from J, leaving 15 bases between them. Germline V gene lookup returns CDR1 ENHRY and CDR2 SYGVKD.

V gene TRBV3-1 (or the pseudogene TRBV3-2) combines with J gene TRBJ1-3; 8 bases align to TRBD1. The V segment lost 3 bases and the J segment 4 bases; nucleotides outside the gene matches: 2. This CDR3 is built from 14 residues. Germline V gene lookup returns CDR1 LGHDT and CDR2 YNNKEL (reference sequence). The CDR3 DNA sequence: TGTGCCAGCAGCCAGACAGGGGCGGGAAACACCATATATTTT. Its protein is CASSQTGAGNTIYF.

This chain connects TRBV12-3 or TRBV12-4 to TRBJ1-1, with 8 bases matching TRBD1. V trimming: 7 bases; J trimming: 5 bases; junction bases outside the gene matches: 6. The CDR3 extends over 13 amino acids. The CDR3 spells CASKGQGLTEAFF. The CDR3 DNA reads TGTGCCAGCAAAGGACAGGGCTTGACTGAAGCTTTCTTT.

This clone was found a few times. The V and J genes are TRBV7-9 and TRBJ1-2, with TRBD1 as a possible D gene (5 bases). There are 14 residues in the CDR3. The germline V gene has CDR1 SEHNR and CDR2 FQNEAQ (reference sequence). Between the trimmed V and J ends, which lost 1 base and 7 bases, there was a span of 13 bases. DNA for the CDR3: TGTGCCAGCAGCTTAGTCTCCACAGGATCTGGCTACACCTTC. It translates to CASSLVSTGSGYTF.

The chain couples TRBV7-2 to TRBJ2-7; 12 bases are a match to TRBD2. Germline values: CDR1 SGHTA, CDR2 FQGNSA. Trimming took 2 bases from V and 6 from J; bases not matched to a gene: 11. This CDR3 spans 17 amino acids. The CDR3 DNA reads TGTGCCAGCAGCTTATATCCTAGCGGGAGGGTAGAGGTCGAGCAGTACTTC. Protein sequence: CASSLYPSGRVEVEQYF. The complete variable domain, with remaining parts taken from reference TRBV7-2 and TRBJ2-7, reads GAGVSQSPSNKVTEKGKDVELRCDPISGHTALYWYRQSLGQGLEFLIYFQGNSAPDKSGLPSDRFSAERTGGSVSTLTIQRTQQEDSAVYLCASSLYPSGRVEVEQYFGPGTRLTVT.

This sequence joins TRBV7-9 and TRBJ1-6, with D possibly matching TRBD1 (5 bases). The V end lost 4 bases, the J end lost 7 bases, and 14 bases lay between the germline ends. Germline-derived CDR1 and CDR2 are SEHNR and FQNEAQ (reference sequence). There are 15 residues in the CDR3. The CDR3 here is CASSSSTGRNSPLHF. CDR3 nucleotides: TGTGCCAGCAGCTCGTCTACAGGTCGCAATTCACCCCTCCACTTT.

This clone was counted once. An end of the junction differs from the germline gene, which may be a read error. CDR3 sequence: CALSDRGQDEQYF. DNA of the CDR3: TGTGCCCTCAGTGACAGGGGGCAGGACGAGCAGTACTTC. The chain carries TRBV10-3 and TRBJ2-7; 10 bases are shared with TRBD1. The CDR3 spans 13 residues. CDR1 and CDR2 from the germline V gene are ENHRY and SYGVKD.

V and J are TRBV5-5 and TRBJ2-3, with D perhaps TRBD2 (5 bases). From germline, CDR1 is SGHKS and CDR2 YYEKEE (reference sequence). The CDR3 totals 16 residues. Trimming pared 1 base from V and 6 bases from J, leaving 18 bases between. The CDR3 sequence: CASSLSPGSDGDTQYF. The CDR3 nucleotides are TGTGCCAGCAGCTTGTCTCCGGGATCGGACGGGGATACGCAGTATTTT.

This clone was picked up one time. The chain has TRBV29-1 and TRBJ2-2, with 8 bases that match TRBD2. The junction had 7 bases not matched to a gene; V was cut back by 7 bases and J by 3 bases. The CDR3 loop spans 14 amino acids. Germline V gives CDR1 SQVTM, CDR2 ANQGSEA. DNA for the CDR3: TGCAGCGGAAAGCGGGAGTCGCACACCGGGGAGCTGTTTTTT. It yields the protein CSGKRESHTGELFF.

V is TRBV6-6 and J is TRBJ2-3, with 9 positions matching TRBD1. V gave up 4 bases and J gave up 2 bases; unmatched junction bases: 4. The CDR3 is made up of 15 amino acids. Germline CDR1 is MNHNY and CDR2 is SVGAGI (reference sequence). CDR3 bases: TGTGCCAGCAGTTGGGGGGACAGGGTCACAGATACGCAGTATTTT. Translating it yields CASSWGDRVTDTQYF.

The chain employs TRBV4-2 and TRBJ2-6; D gene ambiguous. Trimming shortened V by 0 bases and J by 4 bases, and 7 bases separated the two germline ends. The CDR3 contains 15 residues. Per germline, CDR1 LGHNA and CDR2 YNFKEQ. CDR3 in DNA: TGTGCCAGCAGCCAAGATCTGAGCGGGGCCAACGTCCTGACTTTC. Encoded protein: CASSQDLSGANVLTF.